These 14 T cell receptor beta chains share one sample of origin, sequenced in a study of CD8+ T cells in alopecia areata. Investigators isolated RNA and reverse transcribed it into cDNA to act as the sequencing template. Here immunoSEQ multiplex PCR was the method, and the copy in TCRdb shows in-frame clones only, minus some. There are approximately 180,000 clones in the sample; 67% occur only once, and over 9.5% lies in the top ten. The material sequenced was CD8+ T cells sorted from blood, taken at week 0. The receptors come from a human donor with alopecia areata.

This clone showed up just once. The chain uses TRBV18 and TRBJ1-2, with 8 bases lining up with TRBD1. The V segment lost 0 bases and the J segment 6 bases; nucleotides outside the gene matches: 6. CDR1 is KGHSH and CDR2 is LQKENI in the germline V gene. CDR3 length: 15 residues. The CDR3 loop is CASSPPVDRVDGYTF. The DNA for the CDR3 is TGTGCCAGCTCACCACCCGTGGACAGGGTTGATGGCTACACCTTC. Using reference TRBV18 and TRBJ1-2 for the parts outside the CDR3, the full variable domain is NAGVMQNPRHLVRRRGQEARLRCSPMKGHSHVYWYRQLPEEGLKFMVYLQKENIIDESGMPKERFSAEFPKEGPSILRIQQVVRGDSAAYFCASSPPVDRVDGYTFGSGTRLTVV.

In regard to this clone: In the same sample, other DNA sequences code for this CDR3. The rearrangement uses TRBV7-9 and TRBJ2-7, with D perhaps TRBD1 (5 bases). V was trimmed by 8 bases and J by 4 bases, leaving 12 bases between them. Germline-derived CDR1 and CDR2 are SEHNR and FQNEAQ (reference sequence). The CDR3 contains 12 residues. The CDR3 nucleotides read TGTGCCAGCGGCCAGGGATCGTACGAGCAGTACTTC. It translates to CASGQGSYEQYF.

This chain uses TRBV2 with TRBJ2-5; D not resolved. The germline V and J ends were trimmed by 2 bases and 5 bases, with 21 bases remaining between them. This CDR3 has 17 residues. In germline, CDR1 is SNHLY, CDR2 FYNNEI. The chain's CDR3 is CASSEPQVASSEETQYF. The CDR3 DNA reads as TGTGCCAGCAGTGAACCTCAGGTAGCCTCCTCGGAGGAGACCCAGTACTTC.

The rearrangement joins TRBV9 to TRBJ2-3, with 7 bases lining up with TRBD2. CDR1 is SGDLS and CDR2 is YYNGEE in the germline V gene. This CDR3 has 16 residues. V lost 0 bases and J lost 0; bases outside the gene matches: 4. CDR3 residues: CASSVVTGGSTDTQYF. Here the CDR3 DNA reads TGTGCCAGCAGCGTAGTGACGGGGGGAAGCACAGATACGCAGTATTTT. The whole variable domain, filled in from reference TRBV9 and TRBJ2-3, reads DSGVTQTPKHLITATGQRVTLRCSPRSGDLSVYWYQQSLDQGLQFLIQYYNGEERAKGNILERFSAQQFPDLHSELNLSSLELGDSALYFCASSVVTGGSTDTQYFGPGTRLTVL.

The gene calls are TRBV29-1 and TRBJ1-1, with 8 bases lining up with TRBD1. The CDR3 contains 12 residues. The trim removed 7 bases at V and 3 bases at J, leaving 4 bases unmatched. The germline CDR1 and CDR2 sequences are SQVTM and ANQGSEA. The CDR3: CSANRGDTEAFF. In nucleotides, the CDR3 is TGCAGCGCAAACAGGGGGGACACTGAAGCTTTCTTT.

This chain uses TRBV4-2 with TRBJ2-1; D gene uncertain. The CDR3 runs 13 residues. Germline V gives CDR1 LGHNA, CDR2 YNFKEQ. Trimming pared 1 base from V and 9 bases from J, leaving 10 bases between. Here the CDR3 reads CASSQGLALEQFF. The CDR3 region has the DNA TGTGCCAGCAGCCAAGGCTTGGCTCTTGAGCAGTTCTTC.

The rearrangement uses TRBV6-5 and TRBJ2-2; 8 nucleotides align to TRBD1. The V gene's germline CDR1 is MNHEY and CDR2 SVGAGI. J lost 6 bases, V lost 6 bases, and 6 bases had no gene match. The CDR3 runs 14 residues. The CDR3 sequence: CASRGTGGPGELFF. CDR3 DNA: TGTGCCAGCAGGGGGACAGGCGGACCCGGGGAGCTGTTTTTT.

This clone was observed once. The genes are TRBV27 and TRBJ2-2; D may be TRBD1 or TRBD2 (5 bases each). This CDR3 spans 15 amino acids. The germline V and J ends were trimmed by 6 bases and 6 bases, with 17 bases remaining between them. Germline V gives CDR1 MNHEY, CDR2 SMNVEV (reference sequence). CDR3 amino acids: CASSGWDPQAGELFF. The DNA for the CDR3 is TGTGCCAGCAGCGGTTGGGACCCTCAGGCCGGGGAGCTGTTTTTT.

The V and J genes are TRBV10-3 and TRBJ2-7; no firm D call. Trimming removed 5 bases at V and 1 base at J, with 9 bases between. Per the germline V gene, CDR1 is ENHRY and CDR2 is SYGVKD. The CDR3 is made up of 13 amino acids. As DNA, the CDR3 is TGTGCCATCAGTACGCACGAGTCCTACGAGCAGTACTTC. It yields the protein CAISTHESYEQYF.

The rearrangement links TRBV7-9 to TRBJ2-3; no reliable D call. V dropped 5 bases and J dropped 2 bases, with 14 bases sitting between them. CDR1 SEHNR and CDR2 FQNEAQ come from the germline V gene (reference sequence). The CDR3 has 15 residues. The CDR3 bases are TGTGCCAGCAGCCCCCGGTCCGGATACACAGATACGCAGTATTTT. This encodes CASSPRSGYTDTQYF.

The rearrangement uses TRBV27 and TRBJ1-6; 10 nucleotides match TRBD1. V lost 4 bases to trimming and J lost 7 bases; unmatched junction nucleotides: 1. The V gene's germline CDR1 is MNHEY and CDR2 SMNVEV (reference sequence). This CDR3 has 14 amino acids. CDR3 sequence (DNA): TGTGCCAGCAGTTGGACAGGGGGAAATTCACCCCTCCACTTT. Amino acids: CASSWTGGNSPLHF.

The chain uses TRBV4-1 and TRBJ2-7, with D unresolved. The CDR3 runs to 16 residues. From germline, CDR1 is MGHRA and CDR2 YSYEKL. Trimming removed 2 bases from V and 6 bases from J, with 20 bases in between. CDR3 amino acids: CASSQRPLEASGEQYF. In DNA, the CDR3 is TGCGCCAGCAGCCAAAGGCCGTTAGAGGCGTCGGGCGAGCAGTACTTC.

This clone was detected a few times. The chain employs TRBV29-1 and TRBJ2-7, with D perhaps matching TRBD1 (6 bases). Trimming shortened V by 6 bases and J by 4 bases, and 10 bases separated the two germline ends. Looked up from germline, CDR1 is SQVTM and CDR2 is ANQGSEA. This CDR3 has 11 residues. The CDR3 reads CSVDTGYEQYF. The CDR3 region has the DNA TGCAGCGTGGACACAGGGTACGAGCAGTACTTC.

This chain links TRBV7-9 with TRBJ1-6, with a tentative D call TRBD1 (6 bases). Germline V gene data show CDR1 as SEHNR and CDR2 as FQNEAQ (reference sequence). The CDR3 extends over 15 amino acids. V shed 5 bases and J shed 6 bases, with 14 bases lying between them. Written as DNA, the CDR3 is TGTGCCAGCAGCCCCCGGGACACCTCTAATTCACCCCTCCACTTT. Encoded protein: CASSPRDTSNSPLHF.